The clone carrying this T cell receptor (beta chain) was detected once. Germline trimming cut 5 bases from V and 8 bases from J; bases unmatched to any gene: 12. Per germline, CDR1 MNHEY and CDR2 SVGAGI. This CDR3 is 15 amino acids long. The sample comes from a study of blood T cell repertoires in COVID-19. In the study overall: Donors in the United States, Italy and Spain gave samples during acute or convalescent COVID-19. Sources were T cells, B-cell-depleted T cells, or PBMCs; the material itself was cDNA or gDNA.

As processed by the authors: The authors estimated nucleated cell counts from reference gene primer amplification. Clones were sequenced by immunoSEQ multiplex PCR, and TCRdb holds only the in-frame ones, with some missing. The V and J calls and clone size come from that table; D and trimming were worked out from the DNA. The profile covers fewer than 80,000 clones, with 73% appearing a single time and approximately 20% taken by the ten largest. The genes are TRBV6-5 and TRBJ2-1; 7 bases match TRBD2. This clonotype was obtained from a man aged 55 to 70 with acute or convalescent COVID-19. Sequencing was done on a sample of peripheral blood. The CDR3 sequence is CASSTQAGSSYEQFF. The CDR3, as DNA: TGTGCCAGCAGTACCCAAGCGGGGAGTTCCTATGAGCAGTTCTTC.